Following are 3 T cell receptor beta chains from one sample sequenced in a study of blood T cell repertoires in COVID-19. Here immunoSEQ multiplex PCR was the method, and the copy in TCRdb shows in-frame clones only, minus some. The data hold about 100,000 clones, with 84% observed a single time. Specimen: peripheral blood. All receptors come from a man between 65 and 85 years old with active or convalescent COVID-19.

V and J are TRBV7-9 and TRBJ1-6; a weak D match, TRBD1 (5 bases). Germline-derived CDR1 and CDR2 are SEHNR and FQNEAQ (reference sequence). The CDR3 covers 14 residues. Trimming took off 3 bases at V and 10 bases at J, with 13 bases between the two ends. The CDR3: CASSFSGRGSPLHF. The CDR3 nucleotides are TGTGCCAGCAGCTTTTCGGGGAGGGGATCACCCCTCCACTTT.

The CDR3 DNA reads as TGTGCCACCAGCAGAGAACCTACCTATAATTCACCCCTCCACTTT. It yields the protein CATSREPTYNSPLHF. The chain uses TRBV15 and TRBJ1-6; the D is unclear. V lost 0 bases, J lost 2 bases, and 5 bases lay in between. Germline CDR1 reads LNHNV; CDR2 reads YYDKDF (reference sequence). This CDR3 region has 15 residues.

The chain joins TRBV28 to TRBJ1-2; possibly TRBD1 for D (6 bases). In germline, CDR1 is MDHEN, CDR2 SYDVKM. V lost 6 bases to trimming and J lost 7 bases, with 18 bases between them. The CDR3 consists of 14 residues. The CDR3 coding sequence is TGTGCCAGCAGGGCACAGGGATTCGTTGGTGGCTACACCTTC. Translated, it gives CASRAQGFVGGYTF.